Each of the 23 T cell receptor beta chains below was sequenced from the same sample in a study of STAT5B mutations in CD4+ large granular lymphocyte leukemia. Libraries were prepared by immunoSEQ multiplex PCR; TCRdb keeps only in-frame clonotypes and omits some of them. This repertoire shows 30,000 or so clones, around 80% found once; its top ten account for approximately 2.3%. Input material: CD4+ T cells from blood buffy coats. All receptors derive from a human donor in good health.

A few counts support this clone. The chain is built from TRBV14 and TRBJ2-7, with TRBD1 identical over 7 bases. The germline gives CDR1 SGHDN, CDR2 FVKESK. CDR3 length equals 13 residues. V was clipped by 3 bases and J by 6 bases; unmatched bases: 5. The CDR3 sequence is CASSHRGRGEQYF. The CDR3 DNA sequence: TGTGCCAGCAGCCACAGGGGGAGAGGCGAGCAGTACTTC.

This clone was counted only a few times. The genes are TRBV28 and TRBJ2-7; D unclear. Looked up from germline, CDR1 is MDHEN and CDR2 is SYDVKM. This CDR3 is built from 15 residues. V was trimmed by 6 bases and J by 0 bases, leaving 15 bases between them. The CDR3 loop reads CASRTVGRNSYEQYF. The CDR3 nucleotides read TGTGCCAGCAGGACCGTCGGTCGGAACTCCTACGAGCAGTACTTC. The variable domain in full, with the rest retrieved from reference TRBV28 and TRBJ2-7, is DVKVTQSSRYLVKRTGEKVFLECVQDMDHENMFWYRQDPGLGLRLIYFSYDVKMKEKGDIPEGYSVSREKKERFSLILESASTNQTSMYLCASRTVGRNSYEQYFGPGTRLTVT.

The chain has TRBV30 and TRBJ1-6, with 7 bases identical to TRBD1. The V segment lost 1 base and the J segment 10 bases; nucleotides outside the gene matches: 4. The CDR3 sequence is 13 residues long. CDR1 and CDR2 from the germline V gene are GTSNPN and SVGIG (reference sequence). The CDR3 region is CAWSATGASPLHF. In DNA, the CDR3 is TGTGCCTGGAGTGCTACAGGGGCCTCACCCCTCCACTTT.

The J gene is TRBJ1-1, the V gene TRBV5-8; D gene uncertain. The V and J ends lost 1 base and 0 bases respectively, with 7 bases between them. The length of the CDR3 is 14 residues. Per the germline V gene, CDR1 is SGHTS and CDR2 is YDEGEE. The DNA for the CDR3 is TGTGCCAGCAGCTTGCCAGACCTGAACACTGAAGCTTTCTTT. It codes for CASSLPDLNTEAFF.

This rearrangement joins TRBV6-1 to TRBJ1-4; 11 bases line up with TRBD1. This CDR3 is built from 14 residues. The V segment lost 3 bases and the J segment 7 bases; nucleotides outside the gene matches: 1. The V gene's germline CDR1 is MNHNS and CDR2 SASEGT. Here the CDR3 DNA reads TGTGCCAGCAGTGACGGGACAGGGGGTGAAAAACTGTTTTTT. This encodes CASSDGTGGEKLFF.

This clone is medium-sized. The chain is built from TRBV4-2 and TRBJ2-7; D remains ambiguous. The germline V gene encodes CDR1 LGHNA and CDR2 YNFKEQ. Between the trimmed V and J ends, which lost 0 bases and 1 base, there was a span of 13 bases. The CDR3 runs 16 residues. Here the CDR3 reads CASSQDLQVGSYEQYF. In nucleotides, the CDR3 is TGTGCCAGCAGCCAAGATCTCCAGGTCGGTTCCTACGAGCAGTACTTC.

This clone was counted once. The chain recombines TRBV21-1 with TRBJ2-7; no check of the table's D call, TRBD1, against the DNA was made. TRBV21-1 is marked as a pseudogene. This CDR3 has 16 amino acids. CDR3 protein: CASSKVTGPRFYEQYF. The DNA for the CDR3 is TGTGCCAGCAGCAAAGTTACAGGGCCCCGATTCTACGAGCAGTACTTC.

The V gene is TRBV6-1, the J gene TRBJ1-6; no firm D call. Between the trimmed V and J ends, which lost 6 bases and 10 bases, there was a span of 13 bases. The CDR3 sequence is 13 residues long. Germline V lookup: CDR1 MNHNS, CDR2 SASEGT. CDR3 nucleotides: TGTGCCAGCAGGAACAAAGACTACTCACCCCTCCACTTT. Amino acid sequence: CASRNKDYSPLHF.

V gene TRBV7-2 combines with J gene TRBJ1-3; D unresolved. There are 14 residues in the CDR3. Germline V gives CDR1 SGHTA, CDR2 FQGNSA. Between the trimmed V and J ends, which lost 6 bases and 0 bases, there was a span of 9 bases. CDR3 bases: TGTGCCAGCAGTCAGGCAAACTCTGGAAACACCATATATTTT. It specifies CASSQANSGNTIYF.

This clone was found a few times. The chain employs TRBV2 and TRBJ2-2, with a possible D match to TRBD1 (6 bases). This CDR3 has 15 residues. From germline, CDR1 is SNHLY and CDR2 FYNNEI. V was shortened by 6 bases and J by 0 bases, with 11 bases between the two germline ends. The CDR3 region has the DNA TGTGCCAGCAGAGAGGGACAAGCGAACACCGGGGAGCTGTTTTTT. Translating it yields CASREGQANTGELFF. Combining the CDR3 with reference TRBV2 and TRBJ2-2 gives the whole variable domain EPEVTQTPSHQVTQMGQEVILRCVPISNHLYFYWYRQILGQKVEFLVSFYNNEISEKSEIFDDQFSVERPDGSNFTLKIRSTKLEDSAMYFCASREGQANTGELFFGEGSRLTVL.

CDR3 coding DNA: TGCGCCAGCAGCGGCCAATCCGGGACAGGGTCCTACGAGCAGTACTTC. Its protein is CASSGQSGTGSYEQYF. The V and J genes are TRBV5-1 and TRBJ2-7; 9 bases are shared with TRBD1. The germline gives CDR1 SGHRS, CDR2 YFSETQ. The CDR3 contains 16 residues. V lost 4 bases, J lost 1 base, and 9 bases stayed unmatched.

The J gene is TRBJ2-7, the V gene TRBV4-1, with 10 bases lining up with TRBD1. This CDR3 spans 17 amino acids. CDR1 MGHRA and CDR2 YSYEKL come from the germline V gene. The ends lost 0 bases at V and 1 base at J; junction bases unmatched: 6. Written as DNA, the CDR3 is TGCGCCAGCAGCCAAGACCCGGGACAGGGGCTTTCCTACGAGCAGTACTTC. Translation gives CASSQDPGQGLSYEQYF.

The chain employs TRBV7-9 and TRBJ2-7; tentatively, D is TRBD2 (5 bases). Trimming stripped 8 bases from V and 7 bases from J, with 21 bases between. CDR3 length: 14 amino acids. Germline V gives CDR1 SEHNR, CDR2 FQNEAQ (reference sequence). The CDR3 here is CASYRSGSTGEQYF. CDR3 nucleotides: TGTGCCAGCTACCGTTCGGGAAGCACGGGGGAGCAGTACTTC.

This rearrangement joins TRBV6-4 to TRBJ2-3; D is undetermined. V was cut by 6 bases and J by 0 bases, with 10 bases left in between. Germline CDR1 MRHNA, CDR2 SNTAGT. This CDR3 has 14 residues. CDR3 DNA sequence: TGTGCCAGCAGCCATGACCCGAGCACAGATACGCAGTATTTT. Translated, it gives CASSHDPSTDTQYF.

V usage is TRBV30 and J usage is TRBJ2-7; D is possibly TRBD1 or TRBD2 (7 bases each). V gave up 5 bases and J gave up 0 bases, with 14 bases separating them. The germline CDR1 and CDR2 sequences are GTSNPN and SVGIG (reference sequence). The CDR3 consists of 14 residues. The DNA for the CDR3 is TGTGCCTGGTCAGGGGGGGGTAGCTCCTACGAGCAGTACTTC. It encodes CAWSGGGSSYEQYF.

The rearrangement uses TRBV6-5 and TRBJ1-4; 8 nucleotides line up with TRBD1. The germline V gene has CDR1 MNHEY and CDR2 SVGAGI. V was clipped by 2 bases and J by 5 bases; unmatched bases: 1. This CDR3 has 14 amino acids. The CDR3 nucleotides read TGTGCCAGCAGTTACCGGACAGGGAATGAAAAACTGTTTTTT. Its protein is CASSYRTGNEKLFF.

The chain joins TRBV30 to TRBJ1-2; no clear D. CDR1 is GTSNPN, CDR2 SVGIG, per germline (reference sequence). Deletions cut 2 bases from V and 3 bases from J, with 7 bases between. CDR3 length: 12 residues. The CDR3 here is CAWSTQYYGYTF. In DNA, the CDR3 is TGTGCCTGGAGTACGCAATACTATGGCTACACCTTC.

The V and J genes are TRBV9 and TRBJ1-6; 7 nucleotides align to TRBD1. The germline gives CDR1 SGDLS, CDR2 YYNGEE. V trimming: 3 bases; J trimming: 8 bases; junction bases outside the gene matches: 5. The CDR3 totals 14 residues. The CDR3 region is CASSGRGGHSPLHF. CDR3 DNA: TGTGCCAGCAGCGGCAGGGGGGGTCATTCACCCCTCCACTTT.

The gene calls are TRBV27 and TRBJ1-3, with D possibly matching TRBD1 (5 bases). This CDR3 has 15 amino acids. Trimming took 3 bases from V and 0 from J, leaving 9 bases between them. Germline values: CDR1 MNHEY, CDR2 SMNVEV (reference sequence). Written as DNA, the CDR3 is TGTGCCAGCAGTTTTTGGGGCAACTCTGGAAACACCATATATTTT. Its protein is CASSFWGNSGNTIYF.

This chain uses TRBV7-2 with TRBJ2-5; 7 bases are a match to TRBD1. CDR1 SGHTA and CDR2 FQGNSA come from the germline V gene. CDR3 size: 14 residues. V was clipped by 5 bases and J by 2 bases; unmatched bases: 5. The CDR3 DNA follows: TGTGCCAGCAGCAAGACAGGGAATCAAGAGACCCAGTACTTC. Translation: CASSKTGNQETQYF.

A single count supports this clone. The chain joins TRBV2 to TRBJ1-5; D might be TRBD1 (5 bases). The CDR3 contains 14 residues. V was cut by 5 bases and J by 7 bases, with 15 bases left in between. Germline assignment: CDR1 SNHLY and CDR2 FYNNEI. The CDR3 here is CASSSQGVKQPQHF. CDR3 coding DNA: TGTGCCAGCAGTTCGCAGGGTGTTAAACAGCCCCAGCATTTT.

This clone has more than one count but fewer than ten. The chain carries TRBV5-1 and TRBJ2-1, with TRBD1 matching over 8 bases. Germline-derived CDR1 and CDR2 are SGHRS and YFSETQ. This CDR3 has 14 amino acids. V lost 4 bases to trimming and J lost 6 bases; unmatched junction nucleotides: 6. The CDR3 sequence is CASSGGTGPNEQFF. In DNA, the CDR3 is TGCGCCAGCAGCGGTGGGACAGGCCCCAATGAGCAGTTCTTC.

This clone was observed a few times. The J gene is TRBJ1-1, the V gene TRBV11-3, with 7 bases matching TRBD1. Germline-derived CDR1 and CDR2 are SGHNT and YENEEA. J was trimmed by 0 bases and V by 4 bases; bases with no gene match: 2. The CDR3 extends over 14 amino acids. The CDR3 loop reads CASSSQGVNTEAFF. The CDR3 DNA reads as TGTGCCAGCAGCTCGCAGGGGGTGAACACTGAAGCTTTCTTT.